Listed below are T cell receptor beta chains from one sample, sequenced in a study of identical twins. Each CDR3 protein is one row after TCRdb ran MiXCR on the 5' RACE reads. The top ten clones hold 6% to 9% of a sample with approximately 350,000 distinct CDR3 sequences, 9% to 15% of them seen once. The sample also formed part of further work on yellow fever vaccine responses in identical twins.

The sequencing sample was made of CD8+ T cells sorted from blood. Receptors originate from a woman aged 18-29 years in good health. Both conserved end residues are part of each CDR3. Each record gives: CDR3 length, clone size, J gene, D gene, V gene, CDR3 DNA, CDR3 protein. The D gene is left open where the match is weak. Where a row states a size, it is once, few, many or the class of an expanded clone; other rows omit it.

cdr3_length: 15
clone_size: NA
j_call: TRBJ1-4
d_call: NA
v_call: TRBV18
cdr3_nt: TGTGCCAGCACTCTCACAGGGTCAACTAATGAAAAACTGTTTTTT
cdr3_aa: CASTLTGSTNEKLFF

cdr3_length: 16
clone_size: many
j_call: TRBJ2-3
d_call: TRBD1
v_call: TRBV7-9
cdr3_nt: TGTGCCAGCAGCCCCCTACAGGGGGCCACGGGGGATACGCAGTATTTT
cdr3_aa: CASSPLQGATGDTQYF

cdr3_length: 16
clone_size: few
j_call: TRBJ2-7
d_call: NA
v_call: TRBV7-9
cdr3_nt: TGTGCCAGCAGCTTAGAGCGGCCATCCTATCCTTGGGAGCAGTACTTC
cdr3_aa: CASSLERPSYPWEQYF

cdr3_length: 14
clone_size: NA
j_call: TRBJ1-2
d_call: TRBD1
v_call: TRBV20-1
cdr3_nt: TGCAGTGCTATCCCCGACAGGGGGACCTATGGCTACACCTTC
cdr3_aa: CSAIPDRGTYGYTF

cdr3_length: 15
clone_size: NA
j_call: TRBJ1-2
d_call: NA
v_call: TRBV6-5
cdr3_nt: TGTGCCAGCATTATACCGGGCCGCACTAACTATGGCTACACCTTC
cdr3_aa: CASIIPGRTNYGYTF

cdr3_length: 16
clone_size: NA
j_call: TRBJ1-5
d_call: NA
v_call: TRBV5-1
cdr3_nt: TGCGCCAGCAGCGAACCAAAACAGGGAGGTGCTCAGCCCCAGCATTTT
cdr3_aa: CASSEPKQGGAQPQHF

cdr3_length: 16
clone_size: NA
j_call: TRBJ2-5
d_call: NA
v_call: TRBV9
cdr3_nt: TGTGCCAGCAGCGAACACAGGGGAGGGGGCCAAGAGACCCAGTACTTC
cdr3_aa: CASSEHRGGGQETQYF

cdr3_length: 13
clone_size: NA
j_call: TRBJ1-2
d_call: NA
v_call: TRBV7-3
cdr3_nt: TGTGCCAGCAGCTTTCCGGACAGTTATGGCTACACCTTC
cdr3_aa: CASSFPDSYGYTF

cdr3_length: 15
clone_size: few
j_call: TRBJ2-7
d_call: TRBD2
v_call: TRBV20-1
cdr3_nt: TGCAGTGCTAAAGGACCCCGGGAGGGAGTCCACGAGCAGTACTTC
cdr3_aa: CSAKGPREGVHEQYF

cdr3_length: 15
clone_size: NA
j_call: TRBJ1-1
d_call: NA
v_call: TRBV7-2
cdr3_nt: TGTGCCAGCAGCCCCCGCGGAGTTGGGAACACTGAAGCTTTCTTT
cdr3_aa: CASSPRGVGNTEAFF